This is a list of T cell receptor beta chains from one sample in a study of blood T cell repertoires in COVID-19. Clones were sequenced by immunoSEQ multiplex PCR, and TCRdb holds only the in-frame ones, with some missing. Altogether fewer than 300,000 clones are present, around 90% being singletons, with the ten largest covering 0.95% to 1.2%. The sequenced sample consisted of PBMCs or T cells enriched from blood (not recorded which). These receptors came from a woman in her twenties or thirties who had recovered from COVID-19. The CDR3 runs from the conserved cysteine through the conserved F or W. A D gene is named only where the DNA matches it firmly. The listing skips clone size in some rows; elsewhere it reads once, few, many or a size class.

d_gene: .; v_gene: TRBV15; j_gene: TRBJ1-5; abundance: .; CDR3nt: TGTGCCACCAGCAGCCTTGAGGGGGGGTATAGCAATCAGCCCCAGCATTTT; CDR3aa: CATSSLEGGYSNQPQHF
d_gene: TRBD1; v_gene: TRBV7-2; j_gene: TRBJ2-3; abundance: .; CDR3nt: TGTGCCAGCAGTCCCGGGACAGCCACCACAGATACGCAGTATTTT; CDR3aa: CASSPGTATTDTQYF
d_gene: TRBD2; v_gene: TRBV7-8; j_gene: TRBJ2-5; abundance: .; CDR3nt: TGTGCCAGCAGCACCGATGGACTAGCGGGAGGGTCGGGGGAGACCCAGTACTTC; CDR3aa: CASSTDGLAGGSGETQYF
d_gene: .; v_gene: TRBV7-9; j_gene: TRBJ1-2; abundance: .; CDR3nt: TGTGCCAGCAGCAATAGTGCTTCAGACAGGCCGACCATAGAAGGCTACACCTTC; CDR3aa: CASSNSASDRPTIEGYTF
d_gene: .; v_gene: TRBV19; j_gene: TRBJ1-5; abundance: once; CDR3nt: TGTGCCAGTAATGGCCAAGGCAATCAGCCCCAGCATTTT; CDR3aa: CASNGQGNQPQHF
d_gene: .; v_gene: TRBV18; j_gene: TRBJ2-7; abundance: .; CDR3nt: TGTGCCAGCTCACCGACAGTCTACGAGCAGTACTTC; CDR3aa: CASSPTVYEQYF
d_gene: .; v_gene: TRBV4-1; j_gene: TRBJ1-5; abundance: .; CDR3nt: TGCGCCAGCAGCTCCGTTCAGGGCAGCGCCAATCAGCCCCAGCATTTT; CDR3aa: CASSSVQGSANQPQHF
d_gene: TRBD1; v_gene: TRBV5-1; j_gene: TRBJ1-4; abundance: .; CDR3nt: TGCGCCAGCGCCAACCCGGACAGGGAAGGGGACTATGAAAAACTGTTTTTT; CDR3aa: CASANPDREGDYEKLFF
d_gene: TRBD1; v_gene: TRBV27; j_gene: TRBJ2-1; abundance: .; CDR3nt: TGTGCCAGCAGTTGGACAGGGGGCAATGAGCAGTTCTTC; CDR3aa: CASSWTGGNEQFF
d_gene: TRBD1; v_gene: TRBV7-9; j_gene: TRBJ2-7; abundance: .; CDR3nt: TGTGCCAGCAGCTTTACCACAGGGGGCGGTTTTTCCGAGCAGTACTTC; CDR3aa: CASSFTTGGGFSEQYF
d_gene: .; v_gene: TRBV9; j_gene: TRBJ2-2; abundance: .; CDR3nt: TGTGCCAGCAGCGTAGCTTCGGGGAACACCGGGGAGCTGTTTTTT; CDR3aa: CASSVASGNTGELFF
d_gene: .; v_gene: TRBV7-9; j_gene: TRBJ2-2; abundance: .; CDR3nt: TGTGCCAGCAGCTTACCAGCGGGGGAGCTGTTTTTT; CDR3aa: CASSLPAGELFF
d_gene: .; v_gene: TRBV6-2/TRBV6-3; j_gene: TRBJ1-3; abundance: .; CDR3nt: TGTGCCAGCAGCCTGGCCGACACCATATATTTT; CDR3aa: CASSLADTIYF
d_gene: TRBD1; v_gene: TRBV6-6; j_gene: TRBJ2-6; abundance: .; CDR3nt: TGTGCCAGCAGTCGGACAGGGGGCGATCTCTCTGGGGCCAACGTCCTGACTTTC; CDR3aa: CASSRTGGDLSGANVLTF
d_gene: .; v_gene: TRBV6-2/TRBV6-3; j_gene: TRBJ2-7; abundance: .; CDR3nt: TGTGCCAGCAGTTTGATCACCGAGGCGCAGTACTTC; CDR3aa: CASSLITEAQYF
d_gene: .; v_gene: TRBV10-3; j_gene: TRBJ2-2; abundance: .; CDR3nt: TGTGCCATCAGTGAAGCGAACAAAAACACCGGGGAGCTGTTTTTT; CDR3aa: CAISEANKNTGELFF
d_gene: TRBD2; v_gene: TRBV18; j_gene: TRBJ2-2; abundance: once; CDR3nt: TGTGCCAGCTCACCTCCGGGACTAGCGGGGGCGAACACCGGGGAGCTGTTTTTT; CDR3aa: CASSPPGLAGANTGELFF
d_gene: .; v_gene: TRBV9; j_gene: TRBJ2-7; abundance: .; CDR3nt: TGTGCCAGCAGCGTCGGAGGGAATGGGCACGAGCAGTACTTC; CDR3aa: CASSVGGNGHEQYF
d_gene: TRBD1; v_gene: TRBV28; j_gene: TRBJ1-2; abundance: .; CDR3nt: TGTGCCAGCAGTACACAGGGGGCTGGTGACTATGGCTACACCTTC; CDR3aa: CASSTQGAGDYGYTF
d_gene: .; v_gene: TRBV6-5; j_gene: TRBJ2-2; abundance: .; CDR3nt: TGTGCCAGCACCCTAACTGACGGAGTGGGGGAGCTGTTTTTT; CDR3aa: CASTLTDGVGELFF
d_gene: .; v_gene: TRBV13; j_gene: TRBJ2-1; abundance: .; CDR3nt: TGTGCCAGCAGCTTGAGGTCCTTCAACAATGAGCAGTTCTTC; CDR3aa: CASSLRSFNNEQFF
d_gene: .; v_gene: TRBV11-2; j_gene: TRBJ1-1; abundance: .; CDR3nt: TGTGCCAGCAGACCCACTCCATTGAACACTGAAGCTTTCTTT; CDR3aa: CASRPTPLNTEAFF
d_gene: TRBD1; v_gene: TRBV5-1; j_gene: TRBJ1-1; abundance: .; CDR3nt: TGCGCCAGCAGCCAAGAAGGACAGGGGGCTTCTGAAGCTTTCTTT; CDR3aa: CASSQEGQGASEAFF
d_gene: .; v_gene: TRBV6-5; j_gene: TRBJ1-1; abundance: .; CDR3nt: TGTGCCAGCAGTTACGGGCAAGGTTTTAAGGACACTGAAGCTTTCTTT; CDR3aa: CASSYGQGFKDTEAFF
d_gene: .; v_gene: TRBV7-9; j_gene: TRBJ1-1; abundance: .; CDR3nt: TGTGCCAGCAGCTATAGTACGAACACTGAAGCTTTCTTT; CDR3aa: CASSYSTNTEAFF
d_gene: .; v_gene: TRBV19; j_gene: TRBJ1-5; abundance: .; CDR3nt: TGTGCCAGTAGTATAAAGCAGGTTGGGGCCTTTAGCAATCAGCCCCAGCATTTT; CDR3aa: CASSIKQVGAFSNQPQHF
d_gene: .; v_gene: TRBV9; j_gene: TRBJ1-5; abundance: .; CDR3nt: TGTGCCAGCAGCGTAGCTGCCAGTCAGCCCCAGCATTTT; CDR3aa: CASSVAASQPQHF
d_gene: TRBD1; v_gene: TRBV12-3/TRBV12-4; j_gene: TRBJ2-7; abundance: once; CDR3nt: TGTGCCAGCAGGAGGGACAGTTTCCGCGAGCAGTACTTC; CDR3aa: CASRRDSFREQYF
d_gene: .; v_gene: TRBV3-1/TRBV3-2; j_gene: TRBJ2-5; abundance: .; CDR3nt: TGTGCCAGCAGCCAAGATTACCCCCAGGGGTCGGAGACCCAGTACTTC; CDR3aa: CASSQDYPQGSETQYF
d_gene: TRBD1; v_gene: TRBV7-2; j_gene: TRBJ2-5; abundance: .; CDR3nt: TGTGCCAGCAGCTTAAGTGGACAGGGAAAAGAGACCCAGTACTTC; CDR3aa: CASSLSGQGKETQYF
d_gene: .; v_gene: TRBV6-5; j_gene: TRBJ2-7; abundance: .; CDR3nt: TGTGCCAGCAGCGGGGACTTAACTGCCTACGAGCAGTACTTC; CDR3aa: CASSGDLTAYEQYF
d_gene: .; v_gene: TRBV18; j_gene: TRBJ1-1; abundance: once; CDR3nt: TGTGCCAGCTCACCAGGGCAGGAACAGCCCCCGAACACTGAAGCTTTCTTT; CDR3aa: CASSPGQEQPPNTEAFF
d_gene: TRBD1; v_gene: TRBV2; j_gene: TRBJ1-2; abundance: .; CDR3nt: TGTGCCAGCAGTTCAACAGGGGGTTACTATGGCTACACCTTC; CDR3aa: CASSSTGGYYGYTF
d_gene: .; v_gene: TRBV30; j_gene: TRBJ2-5; abundance: few; CDR3nt: TGTGCCTGGAGTCAACAGGGTGGGTGGGAGACCCAGTACTTC; CDR3aa: CAWSQQGGWETQYF
d_gene: TRBD1; v_gene: TRBV4-2; j_gene: TRBJ1-4; abundance: .; CDR3nt: TGTGCCAGCATGGCAGGGGGCCATACAACTAATGAAAAACTGTTTTTT; CDR3aa: CASMAGGHTTNEKLFF
d_gene: TRBD2; v_gene: TRBV7-2; j_gene: TRBJ2-4; abundance: once; CDR3nt: TGTGCCAGCAGCCCGGGACTAGCGGGAGTCGTGAGAAACATTCAGTACTTC; CDR3aa: CASSPGLAGVVRNIQYF
d_gene: TRBD2; v_gene: TRBV11-3; j_gene: TRBJ2-1; abundance: .; CDR3nt: TGTGCCAGCAGCTCGGGACTAGCGGTGTACAATGAGCAGTTCTTC; CDR3aa: CASSSGLAVYNEQFF
d_gene: TRBD1; v_gene: TRBV27; j_gene: TRBJ2-7; abundance: .; CDR3nt: TGTGCCAGCAGCCAGACAGGGCCGACCTACGAGCAGTACTTC; CDR3aa: CASSQTGPTYEQYF
d_gene: TRBD2; v_gene: TRBV6-5; j_gene: TRBJ2-1; abundance: .; CDR3nt: TGTGCCAGCAGTTACGGTCTAGCGGCCTACAATGAGCAGTTCTTC; CDR3aa: CASSYGLAAYNEQFF
d_gene: .; v_gene: TRBV30; j_gene: TRBJ1-2; abundance: .; CDR3nt: TGTGCCTGGTTCGACAGGCACTATGGCTACACCTTC; CDR3aa: CAWFDRHYGYTF
d_gene: .; v_gene: TRBV28; j_gene: TRBJ2-7; abundance: .; CDR3nt: TGTGCCAGCAGCACCACCGGCAGGGTCTACGAGCAGTACTTC; CDR3aa: CASSTTGRVYEQYF